The 2 T cell receptor beta chains below all came from one sample that was sequenced in a study of blood T cell repertoires in COVID-19 (dated by TCRdb to 2020 to 2022). The method was the immunoSEQ multiplex PCR assay. TCRdb stores this immuneACCESS table with in-frame sequences only. Part of the clones is absent; in the studies checked, under half of the shortfall reflects unresolved V genes, and no reason is known for the rest. For this sample there are over 100,000 clones; approximately 90% appear just once. The biggest ten clones account for approximately 10% of the sample. What was sequenced was peripheral blood. Source of these receptors: a man aged 45-60 years with acute or convalescent COVID-19.

The genes are TRBV12-3 or TRBV12-4 and TRBJ2-7; unclear D gene. Trimming shortened V by 4 bases and J by 6 bases, and 13 bases separated the two germline ends. This CDR3 has 13 amino acids. Written as DNA, the CDR3 is TGTGCCAGCAGTTACCCGAACAGCCCCGAGCAGTACTTC. Residues: CASSYPNSPEQYF.

The V and J genes are TRBV6-5 and TRBJ1-5, with D possibly being TRBD1 (6 bases). In germline, CDR1 is MNHEY, CDR2 SVGAGI. The V end was cut by 5 bases, the J end by 5 bases, with 16 bases between. The CDR3 spans 15 residues. The CDR3 protein is CASSKGVQAHQPQHF. The DNA of the CDR3 is TGTGCCAGCAGTAAGGGGGTACAAGCTCATCAGCCCCAGCATTTT.